Following are 23 T cell receptor beta chains from one sample sequenced in a study of blood T cell repertoires in COVID-19. Method: immunoSEQ multiplex PCR; TCRdb's copy keeps in-frame clones and lacks some. The sample includes 180,000 or so clones, roughly 84% of them seen just once. The sample taken for sequencing was PBMCs or T cells enriched from blood (not recorded which). These receptors were collected from a woman aged 55 to 70 who had recovered from COVID-19.

The chain recombines TRBV11-2 with TRBJ1-4; 7 nucleotides match TRBD1. CDR1 is SGHAT, CDR2 FQNNGV, per germline. V dropped 3 bases and J dropped 5; count of bases not matched to a gene: 6. The CDR3 is made up of 15 amino acids. The CDR3, as DNA: TGTGCCAGCAGCTTTAGAGGGACAGTGAATGAAAAACTGTTTTTT. Amino acid sequence: CASSFRGTVNEKLFF.

The CDR3 spells CASSLGRFYGYTF. The CDR3 DNA reads TGTGCCAGCAGCTTAGGACGGTTCTATGGCTACACCTTC. This chain links TRBV13 with TRBJ1-2, with D hard to call. In germline, CDR1 is PRHDT, CDR2 FYEKMQ (reference sequence). V was trimmed by 0 bases and J by 4 bases, leaving 6 bases between them. The CDR3 loop spans 13 amino acids. Based on the CDR3 plus reference TRBV13 and TRBJ1-2, the full variable domain is AAGVIQSPRHLIKEKRETATLKCYPIPRHDTVYWYQQGPGQDPQFLISFYEKMQSDKGSIPDRFSAQQFSDYHSELNMSSLELGDSALYFCASSLGRFYGYTFGSGTRLTVV.

The rearrangement links TRBV7-2 to TRBJ1-3; perhaps TRBD1 as D (6 bases). The V end was cut by 7 bases, the J end by 6 bases, with 13 bases between. Germline V lookup: CDR1 SGHTA, CDR2 FQGNSA. CDR3 length: 13 residues. The CDR3 sequence is CASMNRVENTIYF. In DNA, the CDR3 is TGTGCCAGCATGAACAGGGTTGAAAACACCATATATTTT.

J is TRBJ2-1 and V is TRBV9, with 8 bases that match TRBD2. The CDR3 runs 15 residues. CDR1 is SGDLS, CDR2 YYNGEE, per germline. With V trimmed by 0 bases and J by 3 bases, 2 bases remained unmatched. DNA for the CDR3: TGTGCCAGCAGCGTAGTGGGACTAGTCTACAATGAGCAGTTCTTC. It codes for CASSVVGLVYNEQFF.

The rearrangement uses TRBV5-4 and TRBJ2-3; possibly TRBD1 for D (6 bases). The CDR3 sequence is 13 residues long. Germline CDR1 is SGHNT and CDR2 is YYREEE (reference sequence). V was pared by 2 bases and J by 3 bases, with 7 bases between. CDR3 region: CASSLQGTDTQYF. CDR3 nucleotides: TGTGCCAGCAGCTTACAGGGAACAGATACGCAGTATTTT.

The rearrangement joins TRBV5-1 to TRBJ1-6; no reliable D call. Germline CDR1 reads SGHRS; CDR2 reads YFSETQ. The CDR3 is 13 amino acids. The V end lost 4 bases, the J end lost 5 bases, and 7 bases lay between the germline ends. The CDR3 region has the DNA TGCGCCAGCAGCCTCCAGGATAATTCACCCCTCCACTTT. This codes for CASSLQDNSPLHF.

A single count supports this clone. The genes are TRBV6-5 and TRBJ2-7; D uncertain. The length of the CDR3 is 15 residues. Trimming shortened V by 7 bases and J by 2 bases, and 18 bases separated the two germline ends. Looked up from germline, CDR1 is MNHEY and CDR2 is SVGAGI. The CDR3 DNA reads as TGTGCCAGCACCCCAGGTGAACTCAGAGCCTACGAGCAGTACTTC. Protein: CASTPGELRAYEQYF.

The gene calls are TRBV2 and TRBJ2-1; TRBD1 matches 9 bases. Trimming cost V 7 bases and J 9 bases; bases outside gene matches: 10. CDR3 length equals 14 residues. Germline V gene data show CDR1 as SNHLY and CDR2 as FYNNEI. CDR3: CASNPGTGKGEQFF. The CDR3 DNA reads TGTGCCAGCAACCCGGGGACAGGGAAGGGTGAGCAGTTCTTC.

V is TRBV18 and J is TRBJ1-1; tentatively, D is TRBD1 (6 bases). With 2 bases removed from V and 5 bases from J, the gap between germline ends came to 9 bases. CDR1 and CDR2 from the germline V gene are KGHSH and LQKENI. The CDR3 extends over 13 amino acids. CDR3 loop: CASSPDRSTEAFF. As DNA, the CDR3 is TGTGCCAGCTCACCAGACAGGTCGACTGAAGCTTTCTTT.

A single count supports this clone. This sequence joins TRBV12-3 or TRBV12-4 and TRBJ1-2, with D tentatively TRBD1 (6 bases). This CDR3 region has 13 residues. The V and J ends lost 5 bases and 8 bases respectively, with 15 bases between them. DNA of the CDR3: TGTGCCAGCAGTCGGACAGCCCCTCCGGGCTACACCTTC. This sequence encodes CASSRTAPPGYTF.

The chain links TRBV14 to TRBJ1-5; D unclear. There are 13 residues in the CDR3. In germline, CDR1 is SGHDN, CDR2 FVKESK. V lost 0 bases, J lost 5 bases, and 5 bases lay in between. The CDR3 is CASSQDLDQPQHF. The CDR3, as DNA: TGTGCCAGCAGCCAAGATCTTGATCAGCCCCAGCATTTT.

The CDR3 loop reads CASSIGQDYGYTF. CDR3 sequence (DNA): TGTGCCAGCAGCATTGGACAGGACTATGGCTACACCTTC. The chain links TRBV21-1 to TRBJ1-2; the table's D call of TRBD1 was not tested on the DNA. TRBV21-1 is assigned pseudogene status. The CDR3 is 13 amino acids.

A note on this clone: The junction does not match germline at one end; this may be a read error. The gene calls are TRBV14 and TRBJ2-1; 7 bases are shared with TRBD2. This CDR3 comprises 12 residues. Germline values: CDR1 SGHDN, CDR2 FVKESK. The chain's CDR3 is CASSQRDYPAVF. CDR3 sequence (DNA): TGTGCCAGCAGCCAAAGGGACTATCCGGCGGTCTTC.

The CDR3 sequence is CSPFLMNTEAFF. The CDR3 DNA sequence: TGCAGCCCCTTCCTTATGAACACTGAAGCTTTCTTT. This chain links TRBV29-1 with TRBJ1-1; no clear D gene. Germline CDR1 is SQVTM and CDR2 is ANQGSEA. The length of the CDR3 is 12 residues. V lost 8 bases and J lost 0, with 10 bases in between.

This sequence joins TRBV5-1 and TRBJ1-1; 9 bases align to TRBD1. This CDR3 is 13 amino acids long. V was clipped by 9 bases and J by 1 base; unmatched bases: 4. Germline CDR1 is SGHRS and CDR2 is YFSETQ. CDR3 coding DNA: TGCGCCACCGGACAGGGGACGAACACTGAAGCTTTCTTT. Translating it yields CATGQGTNTEAFF.

The genes are TRBV3-1 (or the pseudogene TRBV3-2) and TRBJ2-2; 10 nucleotides agree with TRBD1. Per the germline V gene, CDR1 is LGHDT and CDR2 is YNNKEL (reference sequence). The CDR3 loop spans 18 amino acids. V was clipped by 1 base and J by 5 bases; unmatched bases: 10. The CDR3 region is CASSQGVTGGAWTGELFF. The CDR3 nucleotides read TGTGCCAGCAGCCAAGGGGTGACAGGGGGCGCTTGGACCGGGGAGCTGTTTTTT.

This chain uses TRBV11-2 with TRBJ2-3; 9 nucleotides match TRBD2. CDR1 and CDR2 (germline): SGHAT, FQNNGV. The CDR3 extends over 15 amino acids. The V gene end was trimmed by 5 bases and the J gene end by 5 bases; junction bases not matched to a gene: 8. In DNA, the CDR3 is TGTGCCAGCAGCACTTTCTTAGCGGGAGAAGATACGCAGTATTTT. Translation: CASSTFLAGEDTQYF.

The rearrangement joins TRBV7-9 to TRBJ1-2; 8 bases fit TRBD1. Germline-derived CDR1 and CDR2 are SEHNR and FQNEAQ (reference sequence). This CDR3 is 15 amino acids long. The J segment lost 2 bases and the V segment lost 3 bases, leaving 5 bases of the junction unmatched. DNA for the CDR3: TGTGCCAGCAGCTTGACAGGGGCCCCGAACTATGGCTACACCTTC. Protein: CASSLTGAPNYGYTF. Based on the CDR3 plus reference TRBV7-9 and TRBJ1-2, the full variable domain is DTGVSQNPRHKITKRGQNVTFRCDPISEHNRLYWYRQTLGQGPEFLTYFQNEAQLEKSRLLSDRFSAERPKGSFSTLEIQRTEQGDSAMYLCASSLTGAPNYGYTFGSGTRLTVV.

A single count supports this clone. This chain links TRBV6-4 with TRBJ1-1; no clear D. Germline V lookup: CDR1 MRHNA, CDR2 SNTAGT. The CDR3 runs 10 residues. Trimming cost V 7 bases and J 11 bases, with 11 bases left between them. The CDR3 is CASNNRLAFF. CDR3 nucleotide sequence: TGTGCCAGCAACAACCGTCTGGCTTTCTTT.

The genes are TRBV4-2 and TRBJ2-3; TRBD2 matches at 10 bases. CDR1 and CDR2 from the germline V gene are LGHNA and YNFKEQ. V gave up 1 base and J gave up 2 bases; unmatched junction bases: 12. The CDR3 runs to 19 residues. The CDR3 DNA reads TGTGCCAGCAGCCAAGTGATTTCCGGAGCGGGGGGGCACACAGATACGCAGTATTTT. As protein: CASSQVISGAGGHTDTQYF.

This clone was seen only once. CDR3 sequence (DNA): TGCGCCAGCAGCTTTGGGACAGCGCAAGAGACCCAGTACTTC. Translated, it gives CASSFGTAQETQYF. This chain links TRBV5-1 with TRBJ2-5, with 7 bases fitting TRBD1. Trimming at V came to 2 bases and at J to 2 bases, leaving 3 bases not matched to a gene. The CDR3 extends over 14 amino acids. Germline V lookup: CDR1 SGHRS, CDR2 YFSETQ.

Only a few counts were recorded for this clone. The genes are TRBV10-3 and TRBJ1-6; D remains ambiguous. The CDR3 runs 16 residues. In germline, CDR1 is ENHRY, CDR2 SYGVKD. Between the trimmed V and J ends, which lost 2 bases and 5 bases, there was a span of 13 bases. CDR3 nucleotide sequence: TGTGCCATCAGTGAGGGCGGAGGGTCGAATAATTCACCCCTCCACTTT. Translation: CAISEGGGSNNSPLHF.

The chain joins TRBV5-1 to TRBJ2-1; D gene ambiguous. Germline values: CDR1 SGHRS, CDR2 YFSETQ. This CDR3 is built from 14 residues. V was pared by 1 base and J by 0 bases, with 5 bases between. The CDR3 nucleotides read TGCGCCAGCAGCTTGTTCTACTCCTACAATGAGCAGTTCTTC. As protein: CASSLFYSYNEQFF.